This T cell receptor beta chain stems from a study of tumor and adjacent non-tumor tissue in lung cancer. Whole-study context: Histology: about 13 adenocarcinoma, a couple of squamous cell carcinoma, 1 small cell lung cancer. Aged about 31 to 80 years, patients included roughly 10 men and a few women with stage I to III disease.

The CDR3 has 15 residues. The library came from three nested PCR rounds adapted from ARM-PCR protocols. TCRdb independently ran MiXCR on the multiplex PCR reads; one entry per CDR3 protein. The table includes about 44,000 distinct CDR3 sequences, 60% to 70% detected once. No cell sorting was done before RNA was extracted from the tissue. This non-tumor lung sample came from over 3 cm beyond the tumor edge. The chain carries TRBV12-3 or TRBV12-4 and TRBJ2-5; 13 bases line up with TRBD2. Specimen: distant non-tumor lung tissue. The sequence was obtained from a woman aged 40 to 55 with non-small cell lung cancer. The CDR3, as DNA: TGTCTCAGCAGGACCGGGACTAGCGGGGCGGAGACCCAGTACTTC. Its translation: CLSRTGTSGAETQYF.